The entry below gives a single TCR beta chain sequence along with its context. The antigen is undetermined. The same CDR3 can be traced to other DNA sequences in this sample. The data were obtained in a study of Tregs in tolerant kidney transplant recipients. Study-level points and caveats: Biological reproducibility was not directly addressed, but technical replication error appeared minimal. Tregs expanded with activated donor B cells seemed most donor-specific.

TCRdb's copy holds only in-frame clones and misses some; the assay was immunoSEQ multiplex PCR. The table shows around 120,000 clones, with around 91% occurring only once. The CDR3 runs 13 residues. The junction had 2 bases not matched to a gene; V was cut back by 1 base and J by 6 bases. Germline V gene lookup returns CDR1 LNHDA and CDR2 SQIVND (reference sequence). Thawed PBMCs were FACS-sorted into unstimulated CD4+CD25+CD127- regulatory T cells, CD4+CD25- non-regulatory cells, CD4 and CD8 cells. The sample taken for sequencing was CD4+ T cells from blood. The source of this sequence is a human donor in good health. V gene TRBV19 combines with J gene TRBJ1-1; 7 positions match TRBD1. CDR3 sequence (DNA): TGTGCCAGTAGTATAGGTCAGGGGGCTGAAGCTTTCTTT. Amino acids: CASSIGQGAEAFF.